These T cell receptor beta chains were read from a single sample in a study of blood T cell repertoires in COVID-19. Measured with immunoSEQ multiplex PCR; TCRdb has only the in-frame clones, and not every one. There are about 250,000 clones in the sample; around 83% occur only once, and about 1.6% lies in the top ten. The sample consisted of peripheral blood. Every receptor here comes from a woman in her 40s who had recovered from COVID-19. CDR3s include the opening cysteine and the closing phenylalanine or tryptophan.

TRBJ2-4,TRBV5-6,CASSLRGGSAKNIQYF
TRBJ1-1,TRBV3-1/TRBV3-2,CASSRRQLRGGAVGPNTEAFF
TRBJ1-1,TRBV6-2/TRBV6-3,CASSYSDTEAFF
TRBJ2-3,TRBV15,CATSRGRGSSTDTQYF
TRBJ2-1,TRBV24-1,CATSDFRAGGNNEQFF
TRBJ1-5,TRBV4-1,CASSQTGGGQPQHF
TRBJ1-4,TRBV28,CASSSGQGSAKLFF
TRBJ1-1,TRBV7-2,CASSLVIPGQAFF
TRBJ1-5,TRBV5-1,CASSLGMDGGQPQHF
TRBJ2-3,TRBV5-1,CASSLSGLGATDTQYF
TRBJ1-4,TRBV6-1,CASSETWGLDEKLFF
TRBJ2-5,TRBV12-3/TRBV12-4,CASSLDSRETQYF
TRBJ2-3,TRBV2,CASSAAYRDTQYF
TRBJ1-1,TRBV20-1,CSVEGSTEAFF
TRBJ2-2,TRBV7-3,CASREGGTNTGELFF
TRBJ2-3,TRBV3-1/TRBV3-2,CASSQDGPRGIRNTQYF
TRBJ2-1,TRBV28,CASSPGLAGGRSYNEQFF
TRBJ1-6,TRBV28,CASSLHPGTGESYNSPLHF
TRBJ1-1,TRBV5-1,CASSQGSPLLNTEAFF
TRBJ2-1,TRBV7-3,CASSSQGYNEQFF
TRBJ1-4,TRBV28,CASSLYSANEKLFF
TRBJ2-3,TRBV29-1,CSVAPGVSTDTQYF
TRBJ2-3,TRBV18,CASSPGGTGGTDTQYF
TRBJ1-2,TRBV5-1,CASSPGQEGYGYTF
TRBJ1-5,TRBV7-8,CASSLGRGNQPQHF
TRBJ1-5,TRBV28,CASRVGPGSFVQPQHF
TRBJ2-1,TRBV5-1,CASSRVPDSYNEQFF
TRBJ2-6,TRBV7-3,CASSGRDYGSSGANVLTF
TRBJ2-2,TRBV29-1,CSAQGGLGNTGELFF
TRBJ2-3,TRBV28,CASSLGDRVKADTQYF
TRBJ1-4,TRBV19,CASSITGGEKLFF